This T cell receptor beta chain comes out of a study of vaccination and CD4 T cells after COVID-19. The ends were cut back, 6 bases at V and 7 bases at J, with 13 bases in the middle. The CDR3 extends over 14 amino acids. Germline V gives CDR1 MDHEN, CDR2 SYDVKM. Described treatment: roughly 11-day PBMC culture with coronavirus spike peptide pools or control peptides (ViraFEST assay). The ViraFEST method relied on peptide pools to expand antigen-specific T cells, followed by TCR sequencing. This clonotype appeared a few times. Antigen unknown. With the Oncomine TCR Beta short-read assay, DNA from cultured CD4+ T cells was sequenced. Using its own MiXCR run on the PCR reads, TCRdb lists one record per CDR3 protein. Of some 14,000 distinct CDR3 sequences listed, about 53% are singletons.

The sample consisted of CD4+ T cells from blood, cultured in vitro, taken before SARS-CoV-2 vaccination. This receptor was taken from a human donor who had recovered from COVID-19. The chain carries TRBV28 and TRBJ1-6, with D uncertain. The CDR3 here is CASRIPTDNSPLHF. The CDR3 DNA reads TGTGCCAGCAGAATTCCGACGGACAATTCACCCCTCCACTTT.